The 5 T cell receptor beta chains below were found in one sample sequenced in a study of cytomegalovirus exposure and HLA in healthy donors. The PCR was carried out with 60 Vbeta primers and 13 Jbeta primers. Clones were sequenced by immunoSEQ multiplex PCR, and TCRdb holds only the in-frame ones, with some missing. This sample has approximately 200,000 clones, with 85% found just once. The sequenced sample was PBMCs. The receptors shown here come from a woman aged 45-65 years in good health and CMV-seronegative.

This clone has just one count. This chain uses TRBV18 with TRBJ2-7, with 9 bases matching TRBD1. This CDR3 comprises 14 residues. Germline-derived CDR1 and CDR2 are KGHSH and LQKENI. The ends lost 6 bases at V and 5 bases at J; junction bases unmatched: 8. DNA for the CDR3: TGTGCCAGCTCCCCCGGGACAGGGTACCACGAGCAGTACTTC. Its translation: CASSPGTGYHEQYF.

The rearrangement joins TRBV11-2 to TRBJ1-4; 9 bases are shared with TRBD1. Germline V gene lookup returns CDR1 SGHAT and CDR2 FQNNGV. The junction had 9 bases not matched to a gene; V was cut back by 6 bases and J by 7 bases. This CDR3 contains 15 residues. The DNA for the CDR3 is TGTGCCAGCAGTCGACAGGGGGTTTGGGGTGAAAAACTGTTTTTT. It yields the protein CASSRQGVWGEKLFF.

This chain joins TRBV6-5 and TRBJ1-1, with unresolved D. CDR3 size: 12 residues. Germline V CDR1 and CDR2: MNHEY, SVGAGI. V dropped 6 bases and J dropped 7 bases, with 12 bases sitting between them. The CDR3 bases are TGTGCCAGCAGACACAGCTACGGTGAAGCTTTCTTT. Residues: CASRHSYGEAFF.

The rearrangement uses TRBV5-5 and TRBJ2-7, with 7 bases fitting TRBD2. V trimming: 4 bases; J trimming: 5 bases; junction bases outside the gene matches: 18. The CDR3 covers 17 residues. CDR1 and CDR2 (germline): SGHKS, YYEKEE (reference sequence). CDR3 sequence reads: CASSLMKVVREPHEQYF. The CDR3 DNA reads as TGTGCCAGCAGCCTAATGAAGGTGGTGCGGGAGCCCCACGAGCAGTACTTC.

This clone came up once. The chain carries TRBV28 and TRBJ2-1; D may be TRBD1 (6 bases). This CDR3 region has 14 residues. The V gene lost 6 bases and the J gene lost 0 bases, with 9 bases spanning the gap. Germline values: CDR1 MDHEN, CDR2 SYDVKM. The CDR3 is CASSLDSSYNEQFF. Here the CDR3 DNA reads TGTGCCAGCAGCCTGGACAGCTCCTACAATGAGCAGTTCTTC.